These T cell receptor beta chains were read from a single sample in a study of CXCR3-negative and CXCR3-positive naive CD8 T cells. Using the 5' RACE reads, TCRdb records one entry per CDR3 protein without DNA. This repertoire includes about 89,000 distinct CDR3 sequences. The material sequenced was naive CXCR3+ CD8+ T cells from blood. All receptors derive from a human donor in good health. Some clones in this sample may be carry-over from other donors' samples. Each CDR3 is given with its conserved first and last residue.

cdr3_length j_call v_call cdr3_aa
12 TRBJ2-2 TRBV29-1 CSVDGGTGELFF
15 TRBJ2-5 TRBV28 CASSRGERNQETQYF
13 TRBJ2-7 TRBV20-1 CSALGDSNYEQYF
14 TRBJ2-7 TRBV29-1 CSVGGTGDINEQYF
13 TRBJ1-2 TRBV6-5 CASSMRDFEGYTF
15 TRBJ1-6 TRBV12-3/TRBV12-4 CASSLPGQVESPLHF
15 TRBJ2-7 TRBV21-1 CASSKVDGSTYEQYF
18 TRBJ2-1 TRBV11-1 CASSLAYIGGPPTNEQFF
15 TRBJ1-5 TRBV6-6 CASTNPGGGNQPQHF
14 TRBJ2-1 TRBV19 CASRASGGYNEQFF
18 TRBJ2-2 TRBV21-1 CASSKEDNRGYFTGELFF
14 TRBJ1-2 TRBV6-6 CASSYDRANYGYTF
15 TRBJ2-2 TRBV14 CASSQGHVWTGELFF
12 TRBJ1-1 TRBV20-1 CSAGTGPTEAFF
14 TRBJ1-4 TRBV7-9 CASSSPTTNEKLFF
16 TRBJ2-7 TRBV14 CASSQLLTGGANEQYF
16 TRBJ2-3 TRBV7-6 CASSLVRQGSGDTQYF
16 TRBJ2-7 TRBV14 CASSQGGIAGEYEQYF
15 TRBJ2-1 TRBV11-2 CASSLPSHPYNVQFF
16 TRBJ2-3 TRBV7-9 CASSFSTSGGLDTQYF
14 TRBJ2-1 TRBV28 CASGLLGQGNEQFF
14 TRBJ1-1 TRBV7-9 CASSSRQANTEAFF
14 TRBJ2-1 TRBV7-7 CASSLEGSYNEQFF
13 TRBJ2-7 TRBV13 CASSSDYSYEQYF
14 TRBJ2-7 TRBV7-6 CASSLTGVPYEQYF
14 TRBJ2-7 TRBV5-1 CASTSIVQSYEQYF
14 TRBJ1-5 TRBV6-2/TRBV6-3 CASSYLGQYQPQHF
16 TRBJ2-6 TRBV20-1 CSAMTGGGSGANVLTF
12 TRBJ1-2 TRBV29-1 CSVGVGRGLYTF